The 12 T cell receptor beta chains below come from one sample, sequenced in a study of OX40 agonist ivuxolimab in advanced cancers. Generated by immunoSEQ multiplex PCR, the TCRdb table keeps only in-frame clones and is missing some. This table has 70,000 to 75,000 clones, about 86% appearing once. The material was CD4+ or CD8+ T cells sorted from blood, obtained in a trial of the OX40 agonist ivuxolimab. Receptors originate from an adult with an advanced solid tumor such as melanoma, head and neck, liver or kidney cancer.

The chain employs TRBV7-3 and TRBJ2-1, with 9 bases lining up with TRBD2. Per the germline V gene, CDR1 is SGHTA and CDR2 is FQGTGA. The CDR3 is made up of 18 amino acids. Trimming at V came to 2 bases and at J to 3 bases, leaving 11 bases not matched to a gene. The chain's CDR3 is CASSLAGGPPSLYNEQFF. CDR3 in DNA: TGTGCCAGCAGCTTAGCGGGAGGGCCCCCCAGCCTCTACAATGAGCAGTTCTTC. Based on the CDR3 plus reference TRBV7-3 and TRBJ2-1, the full variable domain is GAGVSQTPSNKVTEKGKYVELRCDPISGHTALYWYRQSLGQGPEFLIYFQGTGAADDSGLPNDRFFAVRPEGSVSTLKIQRTERGDSAVYLCASSLAGGPPSLYNEQFFGPGTRLTVL.

A word on this clone: Distinct nucleotide sequences in the sample also encode this CDR3. The CDR3: CASSWGDGTEAFF. DNA of the CDR3: TGTGCCAGCAGTTGGGGGGATGGCACTGAAGCTTTCTTT. V and J are TRBV9 and TRBJ1-1; TRBD1 is a possible D gene (5 bases). Germline V CDR1 and CDR2: SGDLS, YYNGEE. The germline V and J ends were trimmed by 5 bases and 4 bases, with 12 bases remaining between them. The CDR3 covers 13 residues. Full variable domain (outside the CDR3, taken from reference TRBV9 and TRBJ1-1): DSGVTQTPKHLITATGQRVTLRCSPRSGDLSVYWYQQSLDQGLQFLIQYYNGEERAKGNILERFSAQQFPDLHSELNLSSLELGDSALYFCASSWGDGTEAFFGQGTRLTVV.

The chain couples TRBV6-5 to TRBJ2-3; TRBD1 matches at 7 bases. The CDR3 has 15 amino acids. The trim removed 5 bases at V and 8 bases at J, leaving 13 bases unmatched. Germline CDR1 and CDR2: MNHEY and SVGAGI. The CDR3 sequence: CASSLTSTGPGTQYF. CDR3 bases: TGTGCCAGCAGTCTTACCTCGACAGGGCCGGGTACGCAGTATTTT.

The chain carries TRBV4-1 and TRBJ1-1; D perhaps matches TRBD1 (5 bases). The CDR3 covers 14 residues. Germline CDR1 reads MGHRA; CDR2 reads YSYEKL. Trimming took off 3 bases at V and 5 bases at J, with 13 bases between the two ends. The CDR3 bases are TGCGCCAGCAGCCACGGGGGAATGAGAACTGAAGCTTTCTTT. This codes for CASSHGGMRTEAFF.

V and J are TRBV28 and TRBJ1-3, with D tentatively TRBD1 (5 bases). CDR3 size: 15 residues. Trimming stripped 6 bases from V and 0 bases from J, with 12 bases between. CDR1 is MDHEN and CDR2 is SYDVKM in the germline V gene. This CDR3 is CASSNLGDSGNTIYF. The DNA of the CDR3 is TGTGCCAGCAGCAACTTGGGGGACTCTGGAAACACCATATATTTT.

The gene calls are TRBV28 and TRBJ1-5, with a tentative D call TRBD1 (5 bases). Trimming removed 3 bases at V and 4 bases at J, with 13 bases between. The CDR3 loop spans 15 amino acids. The V gene's germline CDR1 is MDHEN and CDR2 SYDVKM. The DNA for the CDR3 is TGTGCCAGCAGTTTTGCGGTTGGGGGGAATCAGCCCCAGCATTTT. Its translation: CASSFAVGGNQPQHF.

The chain has TRBV28 and TRBJ2-3; 11 bases are a match to TRBD2. The CDR3 consists of 15 residues. V was pared by 9 bases and J by 2 bases, with 7 bases of the junction left unmatched. Germline V gene lookup returns CDR1 MDHEN and CDR2 SYDVKM. DNA of the CDR3: TGTGCCAGTGAGACTAGCGGGGCTTCCACAGATACGCAGTATTTT. Translated: CASETSGASTDTQYF.

V gene TRBV7-6 combines with J gene TRBJ2-1, with D hard to call. Germline-derived CDR1 and CDR2 are SGHVS and FNYEAQ. The CDR3 spans 15 residues. The V gene lost 2 bases and the J gene lost 0 bases, with 8 bases spanning the gap. This CDR3 reads CASSLRSSSYNEQFF. The CDR3 DNA sequence: TGTGCCAGCAGCTTAAGGTCTAGCTCCTACAATGAGCAGTTCTTC.

In the case of this clone: Compared with germline, one end of the junction differs, possibly owing to a read error. The rearrangement links TRBV7-7 to TRBJ2-5; 8 bases align to TRBD1. The CDR3 spans 14 residues. Looked up from germline, CDR1 is SSHAT and CDR2 is FNYEAQ (reference sequence). The CDR3 nucleotides are TGTGCTAGCAGCTTGGGACAGGACAGAGAGACCCAGTACTTC. This translates into CASSLGQDRETQYF. Combining the CDR3 with reference TRBV7-7 and TRBJ2-5 gives the whole variable domain GAGVSQSPRYKVTKRGQDVTLRCDPISSHATLYWYQQALGQGPEFLTYFNYEAQPDKSGLPSDRFSAERPEGSISTLTIQRTEQRDSAMYRCASSLGQDRETQYFGPGTRLLVL.

The V gene is TRBV27, the J gene TRBJ1-2; D remains ambiguous. The CDR3 is 15 residues long. CDR1 is MNHEY, CDR2 SMNVEV, per germline (reference sequence). V was cut by 5 bases and J by 3 bases, with 16 bases left in between. CDR3 in amino acids: CASSPSDGSYYGYTF. CDR3 nucleotides: TGTGCCAGCAGTCCGTCGGACGGATCTTACTATGGCTACACCTTC.

This sequence joins TRBV11-2 and TRBJ2-2; 9 positions match TRBD2. The CDR3 contains 17 residues. J lost 1 base, V lost 3 bases, and 6 bases had no gene match. The germline gives CDR1 SGHAT, CDR2 FQNNGV. This CDR3 reads CASSFGGTSQNTGELFF. CDR3 nucleotides: TGTGCCAGCAGCTTCGGGGGGACTAGCCAGAACACCGGGGAGCTGTTTTTT. Filled out from reference TRBV11-2 and TRBJ2-2, the complete variable domain reads EAGVAQSPRYKIIEKRQSVAFWCNPISGHATLYWYQQILGQGPKLLIQFQNNGVVDDSQLPKDRFSAERLKGVDSTLKIQPAKLEDSAVYLCASSFGGTSQNTGELFFGEGSRLTVL.

The chain combines TRBV21-1 with TRBJ1-4. TRBV21-1 is labeled a pseudogene. This CDR3 is 13 amino acids long. The CDR3 protein is CASSKGRNEKLFF. The CDR3 nucleotides are TGTGCCAGCAGCAAAGGACGAAATGAAAAACTGTTTTTT.